This T cell receptor beta chain was identified during a study of PD-L1 blockade in urothelial cancer. Overall study context: A median approximately 150,000 T cells were found in blood samples.

Sequenced by immunoSEQ multiplex PCR; TCRdb stores in-frame clones only, minus some. The sample has 40,000 or so clones, 86% seen once. From germline, CDR1 is SNHLY and CDR2 FYNNEI. This CDR3 spans 15 amino acids. The V gene end was trimmed by 6 bases and the J gene end by 5 bases; junction bases not matched to a gene: 12. Overall study findings and caveats: More expansion of tumor-associated blood clones, seen at 3 weeks, marked durable-benefit patients.

Note on this clone: Its antigen is not identified.

The time point is: peripheral blood 6 weeks after treatment start. Urothelial carcinoma, locally advanced or metastatic, affected the patients. All patients handed over anywhere from 1 to 8 samples, pretreatment and on-treatment. J is TRBJ2-7 and V is TRBV2; 8 nucleotides agree with TRBD2. This TCR derives from a man in his sixties with urothelial cancer. Material: PBMCs, obtained around atezolizumab (anti-PD-L1) treatment. CDR3 loop: CASRSAGTSIHEQYF. The CDR3 region has the DNA TGTGCCAGCAGATCAGCCGGGACTAGTATCCACGAGCAGTACTTC.